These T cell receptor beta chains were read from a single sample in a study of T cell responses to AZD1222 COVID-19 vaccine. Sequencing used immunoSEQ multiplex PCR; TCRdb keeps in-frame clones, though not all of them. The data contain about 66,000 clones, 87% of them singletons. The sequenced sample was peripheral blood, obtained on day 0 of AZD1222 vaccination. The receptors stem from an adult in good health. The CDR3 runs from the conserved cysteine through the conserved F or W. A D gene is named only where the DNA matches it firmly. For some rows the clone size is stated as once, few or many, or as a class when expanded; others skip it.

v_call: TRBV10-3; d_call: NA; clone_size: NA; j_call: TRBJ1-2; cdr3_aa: CAISGEVVRKGYTF; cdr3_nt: TGTGCCATCAGTGGAGAAGTGGTACGGAAAGGCTACACCTTC
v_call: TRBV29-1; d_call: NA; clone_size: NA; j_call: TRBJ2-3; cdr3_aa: CSVATVGSADTQYF; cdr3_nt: TGCAGCGTTGCGACCGTTGGGAGCGCAGATACGCAGTATTTT
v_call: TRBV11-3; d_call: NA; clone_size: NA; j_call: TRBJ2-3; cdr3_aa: CASSLRQVGDTQYF; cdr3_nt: TGTGCCAGCAGCTTACGGCAGGTTGGAGATACGCAGTATTTT
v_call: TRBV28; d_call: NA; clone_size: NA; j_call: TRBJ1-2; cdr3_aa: CASSEMGANYGYTF; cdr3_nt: TGTGCCAGCAGTGAGATGGGAGCTAACTATGGCTACACCTTC
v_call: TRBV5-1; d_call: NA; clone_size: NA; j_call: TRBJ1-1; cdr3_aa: CASSKSTVNTEAFF; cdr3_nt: TGCGCCAGCAGCAAATCGACAGTGAACACTGAAGCTTTCTTT
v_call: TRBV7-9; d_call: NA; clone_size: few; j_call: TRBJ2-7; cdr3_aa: CASSPRMGGEQYF; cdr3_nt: TGTGCCAGCAGCCCCCGAATGGGAGGCGAGCAGTACTTC
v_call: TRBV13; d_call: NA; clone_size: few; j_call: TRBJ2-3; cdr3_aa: CASSRRDGRTDTQYF; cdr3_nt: TGTGCCAGCAGCAGAAGGGATGGGAGGACAGATACGCAGTATTTT
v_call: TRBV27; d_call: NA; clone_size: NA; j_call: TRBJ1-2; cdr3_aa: CASSWGQEGYGYTF; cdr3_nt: TGTGCCAGCAGTTGGGGTCAGGAGGGCTATGGCTACACCTTC
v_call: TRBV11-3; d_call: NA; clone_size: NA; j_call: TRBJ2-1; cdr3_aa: CASSLDWGGEQFF; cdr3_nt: TGTGCCAGCAGCCTAGATTGGGGAGGCGAGCAGTTCTTC
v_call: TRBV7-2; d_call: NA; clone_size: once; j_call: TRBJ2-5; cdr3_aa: CASSRGPAQETQYF; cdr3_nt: TGTGCCAGCAGCCGGGGGCCGGCCCAAGAGACCCAGTACTTC
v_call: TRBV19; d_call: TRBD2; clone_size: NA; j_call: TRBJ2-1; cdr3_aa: CASRRVAGDEQFF; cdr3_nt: TGTGCCAGTAGAAGGGTAGCGGGAGATGAGCAGTTCTTC
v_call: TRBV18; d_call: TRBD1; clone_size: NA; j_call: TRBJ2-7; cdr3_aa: CASSQSTGGHSEQYF; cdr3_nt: TGTGCCAGCTCGCAATCGACAGGGGGCCACAGCGAGCAGTACTTC
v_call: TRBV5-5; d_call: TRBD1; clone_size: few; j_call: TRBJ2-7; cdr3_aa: CASSLSTGAYEQYF; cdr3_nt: TGTGCCAGCAGCTTGTCGACAGGGGCCTACGAGCAGTACTTC
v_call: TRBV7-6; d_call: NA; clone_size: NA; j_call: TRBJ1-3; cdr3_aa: CASSLAEGVGNTIYF; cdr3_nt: TGTGCCAGCAGCTTAGCGGAGGGCGTTGGAAACACCATATATTTT
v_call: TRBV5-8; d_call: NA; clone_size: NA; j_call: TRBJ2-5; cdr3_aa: CASSLRGQETQYF; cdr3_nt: TGTGCCAGCAGCTTGCGTGGACAAGAGACCCAGTACTTC
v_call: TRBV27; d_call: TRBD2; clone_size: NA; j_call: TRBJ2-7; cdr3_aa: CASTRLAPGPSREQYF; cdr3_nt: TGTGCCAGCACCAGACTAGCGCCGGGGCCGTCGAGGGAGCAGTACTTC
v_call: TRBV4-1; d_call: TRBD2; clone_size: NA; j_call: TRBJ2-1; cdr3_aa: CASSQARRLAGRNSYNEQFF; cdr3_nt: TGCGCCAGCAGCCAAGCCCGAAGACTAGCGGGAAGAAACTCCTACAATGAGCAGTTCTTC
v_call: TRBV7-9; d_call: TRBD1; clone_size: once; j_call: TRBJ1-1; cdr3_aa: CASSPTGTGDTEAFF; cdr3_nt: TGTGCCAGCAGCCCCACCGGGACAGGCGACACTGAAGCTTTCTTT
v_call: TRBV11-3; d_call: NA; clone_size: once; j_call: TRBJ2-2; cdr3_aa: CASSSQYTGELFF; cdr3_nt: TGTGCCAGCAGCTCCCAGTATACCGGGGAGCTGTTTTTT
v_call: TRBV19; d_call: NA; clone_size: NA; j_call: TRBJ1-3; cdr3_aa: CASSIAGGSGNTIYF; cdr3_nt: TGTGCCAGTAGTATAGCCGGGGGATCTGGAAACACCATATATTTT
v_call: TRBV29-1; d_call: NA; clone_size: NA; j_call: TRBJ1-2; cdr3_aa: CSVERGQGMHYGYTF; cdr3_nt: TGCAGCGTTGAAAGGGGCCAGGGGATGCACTATGGCTACACCTTC
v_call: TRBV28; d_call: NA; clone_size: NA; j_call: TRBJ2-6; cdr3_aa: CASSLRGTATGANVLTF; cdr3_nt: TGTGCCAGCAGCCTCAGGGGAACGGCCACTGGGGCCAACGTCCTGACTTTC
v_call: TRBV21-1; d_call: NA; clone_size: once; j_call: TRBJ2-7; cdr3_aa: CASTRLAGAYEQYF; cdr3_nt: TGTGCCAGCACCCGACTAGCGGGGGCCTACGAGCAGTACTTC
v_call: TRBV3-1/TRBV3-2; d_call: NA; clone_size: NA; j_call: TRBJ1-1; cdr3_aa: CASSQAPGITEAFF; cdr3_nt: TGTGCCAGCAGCCAAGCTCCGGGTATTACTGAAGCTTTCTTT
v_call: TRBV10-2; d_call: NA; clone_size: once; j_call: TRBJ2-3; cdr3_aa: CASRGRRTEITDTQYF; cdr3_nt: TGCGCCAGCAGAGGGAGGAGGACGGAGATCACAGATACGCAGTATTTT
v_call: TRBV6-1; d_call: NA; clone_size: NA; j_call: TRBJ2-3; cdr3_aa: CASSEEVISDTQYF; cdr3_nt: TGTGCCAGCAGTGAAGAGGTGATTTCAGATACGCAGTATTTT
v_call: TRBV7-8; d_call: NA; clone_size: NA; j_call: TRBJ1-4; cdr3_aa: CASSSGPSGVTNEKLFF; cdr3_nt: TGTGCCAGCAGCTCCGGCCCCTCAGGGGTGACTAATGAAAAACTGTTTTTT
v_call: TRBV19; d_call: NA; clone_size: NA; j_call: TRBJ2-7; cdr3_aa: CASSIGTGPYEQYF; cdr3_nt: TGTGCCAGTAGTATAGGGACCGGGCCCTACGAGCAGTACTTC
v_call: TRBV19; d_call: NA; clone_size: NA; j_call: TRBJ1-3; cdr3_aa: CATRGMAGNTIYF; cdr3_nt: TGTGCCACTCGGGGGATGGCTGGAAACACCATATATTTT
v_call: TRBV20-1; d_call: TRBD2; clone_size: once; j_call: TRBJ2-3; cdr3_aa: CSASRSGSSSTTDTQYF; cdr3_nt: TGCAGTGCTAGTCGTAGCGGGTCTTCCTCAACCACAGATACGCAGTATTTT
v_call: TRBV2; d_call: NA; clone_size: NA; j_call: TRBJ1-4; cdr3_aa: CASSENRSGEKLFF; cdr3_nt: TGTGCCAGCAGTGAGAACAGGTCGGGTGAAAAACTGTTTTTT
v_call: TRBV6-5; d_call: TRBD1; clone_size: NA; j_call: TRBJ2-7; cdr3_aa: CASSYFGQGDEQYF; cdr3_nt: TGTGCCAGCAGTTACTTCGGACAGGGGGACGAGCAGTACTTC
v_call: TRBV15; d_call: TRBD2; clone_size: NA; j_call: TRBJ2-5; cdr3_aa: CATSRSSGVQETQYF; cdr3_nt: TGTGCCACCAGCAGATCTAGCGGGGTACAAGAGACCCAGTACTTC
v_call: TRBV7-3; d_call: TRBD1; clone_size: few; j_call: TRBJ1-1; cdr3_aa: CASSSGQGMNTEAFF; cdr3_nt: TGTGCCAGCAGCTCGGGACAGGGAATGAACACTGAAGCTTTCTTT
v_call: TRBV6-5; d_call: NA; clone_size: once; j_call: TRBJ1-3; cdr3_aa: CASLTGGAGNTIYF; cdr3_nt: TGTGCCAGCCTTACGGGGGGCGCCGGAAACACCATATATTTT
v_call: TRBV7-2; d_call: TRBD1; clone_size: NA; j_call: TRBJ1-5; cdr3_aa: CASSLTGGNNQPQHF; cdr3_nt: TGTGCCAGCAGCTTAACAGGGGGAAACAATCAGCCCCAGCATTTT
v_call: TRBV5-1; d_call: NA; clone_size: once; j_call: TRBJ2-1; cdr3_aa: CASSLLDKTYNEQFF; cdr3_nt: TGCGCCAGCAGCTTGCTTGACAAGACCTACAATGAGCAGTTCTTC
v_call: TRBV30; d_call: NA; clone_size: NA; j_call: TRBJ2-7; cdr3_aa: CAWGRSSYEQYF; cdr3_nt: TGTGCCTGGGGCAGGAGCTCCTACGAGCAGTACTTC
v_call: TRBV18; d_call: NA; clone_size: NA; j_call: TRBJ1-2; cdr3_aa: CASSPQGENYGYTF; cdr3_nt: TGTGCCAGCTCACCACAGGGGGAGAACTATGGCTACACCTTC
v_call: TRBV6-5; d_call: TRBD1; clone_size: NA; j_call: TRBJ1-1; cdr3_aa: CASSLKRQGFTEAFF; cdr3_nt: TGTGCCAGCAGCCTAAAAAGACAGGGCTTCACTGAAGCTTTCTTT
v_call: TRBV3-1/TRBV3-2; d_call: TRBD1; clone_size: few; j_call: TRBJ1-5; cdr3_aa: CASSPGTGRAGSNQPQHF; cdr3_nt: TGTGCCAGCAGCCCTGGGACAGGGAGGGCAGGGAGCAATCAGCCCCAGCATTTT
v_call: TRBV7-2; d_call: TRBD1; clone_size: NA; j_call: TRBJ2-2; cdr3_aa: CASSLGTGGVGELFF; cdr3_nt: TGTGCCAGCAGCTTAGGGACAGGGGGCGTCGGGGAGCTGTTTTTT
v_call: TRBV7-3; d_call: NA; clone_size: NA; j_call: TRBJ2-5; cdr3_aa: CASSVTMLETQYF; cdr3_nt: TGTGCCAGCAGCGTAACTATGTTGGAGACCCAGTACTTC
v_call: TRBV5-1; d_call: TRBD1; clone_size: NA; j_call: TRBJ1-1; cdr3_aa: CASSLDREGGEAFF; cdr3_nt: TGCGCCAGCAGCTTAGACAGGGAAGGTGGTGAAGCTTTCTTT
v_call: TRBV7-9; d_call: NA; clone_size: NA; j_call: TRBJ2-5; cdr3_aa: CASSPGAEETQYF; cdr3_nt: TGTGCCAGCAGCCCGGGGGCGGAAGAGACCCAGTACTTC
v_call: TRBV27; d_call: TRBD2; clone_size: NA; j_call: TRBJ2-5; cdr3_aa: CASSRTVWGSGVQETQYF; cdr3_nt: TGTGCCAGCAGCCGTACTGTGTGGGGTAGCGGGGTCCAAGAGACCCAGTACTTC
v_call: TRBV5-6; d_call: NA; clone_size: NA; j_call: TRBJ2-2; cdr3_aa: CASSSGPSWELFF; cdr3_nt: TGTGCCAGCAGCTCGGGACCGAGTTGGGAGCTGTTTTTT
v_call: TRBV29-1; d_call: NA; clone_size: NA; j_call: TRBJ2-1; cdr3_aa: CSVSTGTSIYNEQFF; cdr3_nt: TGCAGCGTCTCAACCGGGACTTCAATTTACAATGAGCAGTTCTTC
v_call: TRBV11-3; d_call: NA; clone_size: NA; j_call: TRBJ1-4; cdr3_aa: CASSPGTSTHEKLFF; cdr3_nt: TGTGCCAGCAGCCCCGGGACCTCTACCCATGAAAAACTGTTTTTT
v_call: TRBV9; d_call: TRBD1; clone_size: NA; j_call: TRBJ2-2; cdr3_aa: CASSVGTGASTGELFF; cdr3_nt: TGTGCCAGCAGCGTAGGGACAGGGGCGTCGACCGGGGAGCTGTTTTTT